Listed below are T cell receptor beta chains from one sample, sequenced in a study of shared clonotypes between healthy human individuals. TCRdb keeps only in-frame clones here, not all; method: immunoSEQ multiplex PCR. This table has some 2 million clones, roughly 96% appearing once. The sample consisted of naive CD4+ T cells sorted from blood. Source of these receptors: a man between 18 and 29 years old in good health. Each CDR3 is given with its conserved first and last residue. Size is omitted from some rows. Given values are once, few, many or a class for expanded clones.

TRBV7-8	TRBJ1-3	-	CASSQGGVNGNTIYF
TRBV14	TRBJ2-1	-	CASSQAGPRSYNEQFF
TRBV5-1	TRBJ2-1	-	CASSLVAGYNEQFF
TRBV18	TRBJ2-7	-	CASSFQLQGSSEQYF
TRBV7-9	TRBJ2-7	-	CASSPGLAGVNEQYF
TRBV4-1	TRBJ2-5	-	CASSPTGFETQYF
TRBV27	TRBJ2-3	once	CASSTRLGGTQYF
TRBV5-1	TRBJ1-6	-	CASSLEGANSPLHF
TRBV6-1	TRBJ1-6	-	CASSVWDNSPLHF
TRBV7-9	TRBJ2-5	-	CASSLREYETQYF
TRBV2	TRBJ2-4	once	CASRDTEAKNIQYF
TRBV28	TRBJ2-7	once	CASSFVTEPFYEQYF
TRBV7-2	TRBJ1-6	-	CASSLGQAANSPLHF
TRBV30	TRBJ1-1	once	CAWSVQGSTEAFF
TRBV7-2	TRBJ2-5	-	CASRIGLAEETQYF
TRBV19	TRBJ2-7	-	CASSPRAFEQSYEQYF
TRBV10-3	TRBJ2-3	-	CAISPSGTTDTQYF
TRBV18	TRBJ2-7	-	CASSPRQDSYEQYF
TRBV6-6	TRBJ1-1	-	CASTNDPGNRNTEAFF
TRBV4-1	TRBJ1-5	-	CASSQDPNGYSNQPQHF
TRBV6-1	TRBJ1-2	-	CASSPLEPRGYTF
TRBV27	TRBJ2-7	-	CASSLRGAYEQYF
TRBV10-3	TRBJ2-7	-	CAISESFSRYEQYF
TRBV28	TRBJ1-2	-	CASSFPEQAISYGYTF
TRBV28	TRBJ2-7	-	CASSLRGSVSYEQYF
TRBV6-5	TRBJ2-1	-	CASSYIEGGEQFF
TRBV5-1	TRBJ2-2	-	CASSQPGQGSTGELFF
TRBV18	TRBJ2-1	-	CASSPISYNEQFF
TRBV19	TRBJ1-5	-	CASSIVQGSNQPQHF
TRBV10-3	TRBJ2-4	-	CAISESSGSDIQYF
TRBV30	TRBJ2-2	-	CAWNEASGITGELFF
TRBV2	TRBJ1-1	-	CASSVGWGGTEAFF
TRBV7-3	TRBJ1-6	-	CASSKGTGDNSPLHF
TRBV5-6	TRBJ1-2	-	CASSRRDLNYGYTF
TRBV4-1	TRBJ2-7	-	CASSLRTSGGLHYEQYF
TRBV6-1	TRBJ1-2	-	CASSAKGNYGYTF
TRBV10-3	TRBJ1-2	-	CAISGGQGAVYGYTF
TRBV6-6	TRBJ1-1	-	CASSYQGQGTEAFF
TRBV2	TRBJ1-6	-	CASSEQGAGNSPLHF
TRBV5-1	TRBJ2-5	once	CASSPRDLQETQYF
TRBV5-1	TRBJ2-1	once	CASRPRLVGVDEQFF
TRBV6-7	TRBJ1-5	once	CASRHSYPYRGGQPQHF
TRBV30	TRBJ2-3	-	CAWNPLGSDTQYF
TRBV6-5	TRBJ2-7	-	CASRSSSGRYEQYF
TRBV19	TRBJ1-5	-	CASSSMGQGKNQPQHF
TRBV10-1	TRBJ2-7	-	CASSEQGPPYEQYF
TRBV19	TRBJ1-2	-	CASSAPDRGRVGGYTF
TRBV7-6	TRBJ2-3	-	CASSLNRFTDTQYF
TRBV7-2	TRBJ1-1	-	CASSPQAGNTEAFF
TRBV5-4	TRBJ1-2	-	CASSLELWVGYTF
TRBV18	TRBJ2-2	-	CASSPLQGASTGELFF
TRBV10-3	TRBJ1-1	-	CAISEDQGNTEAFF
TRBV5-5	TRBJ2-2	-	CASSVLTGTVNTGELFF
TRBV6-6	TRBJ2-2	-	CATKNPETGETGELFF
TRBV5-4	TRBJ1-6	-	CASSNQGYNSPLHF
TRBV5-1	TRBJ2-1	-	CASSLEAGIYNEQFF
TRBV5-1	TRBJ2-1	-	CASSWTGGTYNEQFF
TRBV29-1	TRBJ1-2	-	CSVGASSHVGYGYTF
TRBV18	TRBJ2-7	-	CASSPPGQTYEQYF
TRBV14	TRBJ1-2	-	CASSQSGSPVYGYTF